This T cell receptor beta chain appears in the sequencing data of a study of control samples from healthy donors and cancer patients. The method was immunoSEQ multiplex PCR; TCRdb's version includes in-frame clones alone and lacks a portion of them. The repertoire has some 130,000 clones, 92% of them found once; the top ten carry less than 2.5%. This TCR derives from a woman aged 45-65 years in good health. The sequencing input was blood.

The DNA for the CDR3 is TGTGCCAGCAGCCACCGTACCGGGAATCAGCCCCAGCATTTT. Translation gives CASSHRTGNQPQHF. This chain uses TRBV6-6 with TRBJ1-5; no reliable D call. Germline V gene sequence: CDR1 MNHNY, CDR2 SVGAGI (reference sequence). V shed 6 bases and J shed 4 bases, with 13 bases lying between them. The CDR3 sequence is 14 residues long.